A selection of T cell receptor beta chains follows, all from one sample in a study of cytomegalovirus exposure and HLA in healthy donors. This table comes from immunoSEQ multiplex PCR, and its TCRdb copy is limited to in-frame clones, with some not included. The sample has approximately 160,000 clones; around 88% are singletons. Sequencing used PBMCs. Receptors were obtained from a woman between 18 and 30 years old in good health and CMV-seronegative. Both conserved end residues are trimmed from each CDR3. Each record gives: J gene, V gene, clone size, D gene, CDR3 protein. A D gene is named only where the DNA matches it firmly. Clone size is stated in some rows and not others, as once, few, many or a class when expanded.

TRBJ1-2	TRBV5-1	once	-	ASSFTSGTNYGYT
TRBJ1-1	TRBV7-9	-	TRBD1	ASSSRTGLTLNTEAF
TRBJ1-2	TRBV2	-	-	ASSGDGSNYGYT
TRBJ1-2	TRBV5-4	-	TRBD1	ASSHGTGNGYT
TRBJ2-7	TRBV6-6	-	-	ASRGTFPSSYEQY
TRBJ1-3	TRBV19	-	-	STWEGTGNTIY
TRBJ1-5	TRBV10-3	-	-	AISENTPNQPQH
TRBJ1-3	TRBV14	-	-	ASSQGVGDTIY
TRBJ1-5	TRBV29-1	-	TRBD1	SVAQGVNQPQH
TRBJ2-3	TRBV7-9	-	TRBD2	ASSLVGMTSGFDHTQY
TRBJ1-3	TRBV9	-	TRBD1	ASSVGTGGDAGNTIY
TRBJ2-1	TRBV29-1	-	TRBD2	SVETSGGNNEQF
TRBJ1-1	TRBV27	-	-	ASSPIPNLAEAF
TRBJ2-3	TRBV28	-	-	ASSETPSVRPDTQY
TRBJ1-1	TRBV29-1	-	TRBD1	SVIVSRDRGAF
TRBJ1-4	TRBV5-6	-	-	ASSSPTYGKLF
TRBJ2-3	TRBV2	-	-	ASRNLAKWYTDTQY
TRBJ1-5	TRBV6-5	-	-	ASSYSGANNQPQH
TRBJ2-7	TRBV7-6	-	-	ASSLAGPYEQY
TRBJ1-1	TRBV13	-	TRBD1	ASSDTMHRGLRTEAF
TRBJ1-2	TRBV6-5	once	TRBD1	ASSYLGTGNPGGYT
TRBJ2-1	TRBV9	-	TRBD2	ASSSSSGSFFNEQF
TRBJ1-2	TRBV6-1	-	TRBD1	ASRRQGDYGYT
TRBJ2-3	TRBV18	once	-	ASSPESRDSSTDTQY
TRBJ1-5	TRBV12-5	-	-	ASGLSPGPNQPQH
TRBJ1-2	TRBV7-9	-	TRBD1	ASSLGQGGGGYT
TRBJ2-2	TRBV19	once	-	ASSIKTGNTGELF
TRBJ2-5	TRBV6-1	-	-	ASSEVFGTVQETQY
TRBJ2-1	TRBV9	-	TRBD1	ASSVGVRTGLNEQF
TRBJ2-2	TRBV6-1	-	TRBD1	ASSVRGTANTGELF
TRBJ2-7	TRBV9	-	-	ASSVGKDHRTYEQY
TRBJ1-4	TRBV5-1	-	-	ASSWKTVATNEKLF
TRBJ2-4	TRBV2	few	-	ASSERLGRTKNIQY
TRBJ1-1	TRBV5-6	-	TRBD1	ASSLEGTGRFTEAF
TRBJ1-2	TRBV27	-	TRBD1	ASSFTGDYGYT
TRBJ1-1	TRBV30	-	-	AWSGLMNTEAF
TRBJ1-1	TRBV5-4	-	-	ASSLVGGQNTEAF
TRBJ2-2	TRBV5-1	-	TRBD2	ASSFGTSGTGELF
TRBJ2-2	TRBV5-1	-	-	ASRARETNTGELF
TRBJ2-1	TRBV5-4	-	-	ASSFDRGNEQF
TRBJ2-1	TRBV7-9	few	-	ASSLEGAGGSPYNEQF
TRBJ1-5	TRBV6-5	few	-	ASSYSRGHNQPQH
TRBJ1-2	TRBV5-1	-	TRBD1	ASTATGTDYGYT
TRBJ2-3	TRBV11-3	-	-	ASSLGLTTQY
TRBJ2-7	TRBV5-1	-	-	ASSFSTGHYYEQY
TRBJ1-1	TRBV5-1	-	-	ASSLGGRGTEAF
TRBJ1-1	TRBV27	-	-	ASSSPWDMNTEAF
TRBJ2-7	TRBV29-1	-	-	SVVREGGSYEQY
TRBJ2-3	TRBV4-3	-	-	ASSQVISDTQY
TRBJ2-1	TRBV18	-	-	ASSLRESSYNEQF